These T cell receptor beta chains were read from a single sample in a study of T-cell reconstitution after alpha-beta-depleted transplantation in children. TCRdb re-derived calls from the PCR reads in MiXCR, one entry per CDR3 protein. Of 450,000 to 700,000 distinct CDR3 sequences in the sample, more than 20% were seen once. The source was PBMCs, collected before TCRalphabeta/CD19-depleted stem cell transplant. The receptors were sampled from a boy under two years old with Wiskott-Aldrich syndrome, due to receive a stem cell transplant. CDR3s include the opening cysteine and the closing phenylalanine or tryptophan. Fields, in order: D gene, V gene, J gene, clone size, CDR3 DNA, CDR3 protein. A D gene is named only where the DNA matches it firmly. Clone size is given for some rows only: seen once, a few or many times, or a class if the clone is expanded.

>TRBD2|TRBV12-3/TRBV12-4|TRBJ2-3|few
TGTGCCAGTTCCGTAGCGGGAACGATAGCAGATACGCAGTATTTT
CASSVAGTIADTQYF
>-|TRBV7-2|TRBJ2-3|-
TGTGCCAGCAGCCCGGGGGTGGGGAACACAGATACGCAGTATTTT
CASSPGVGNTDTQYF
>TRBD1|TRBV5-1|TRBJ2-1|-
TGCGCCAGCAGCTGGTCCAACAGGGGGCATGAAGAGCAGTTCTTC
CASSWSNRGHEEQFF
>-|TRBV5-6|TRBJ2-1|few
TGTGCCAGCAGCCCGCGAGGCGGGAAACCCTACAATGAGCAGTTCTTC
CASSPRGGKPYNEQFF
>-|TRBV5-1|TRBJ2-1|few
TGCGCCAGCAGCTTATTTTCTAGCAACAATGAGCAGTTCTTC
CASSLFSSNNEQFF
>TRBD2|TRBV6-1|TRBJ2-7|few
TGTGCCAGCGGGAGACTAGCCCCCTACGAGCAGTACTTC
CASGRLAPYEQYF
>-|TRBV11-2|TRBJ2-1|-
TGTGCCAGCAGCCCCCGAGGAGGCGCGGCCAATGAGCAGTTCTTC
CASSPRGGAANEQFF
>TRBD1|TRBV20-1|TRBJ2-7|few
TGCAGTGCAAATGACAGGGGGCGCTTCGAGCAGTACTTC
CSANDRGRFEQYF
>-|TRBV4-2|TRBJ1-4|few
TGTGCCAGCAGCCAAGATCGGACCGGACAGAATGAAAAACTGTTTTTT
CASSQDRTGQNEKLFF
>-|TRBV20-1|TRBJ1-5|-
TGCAGTGCTAGAGACACCCGGTTGGGGAGGGACAATCAGCCCCAGCATTTT
CSARDTRLGRDNQPQHF
>TRBD1|TRBV14|TRBJ2-1|few
TGTGCCAGCAGCCTACTCGGGACAGGATACAATGAGCAGTTCTTC
CASSLLGTGYNEQFF
>-|TRBV5-1|TRBJ2-1|-
TGCGCCAGCAGCGGTAAGGGACGGAGGGGTCTTGAGCAGTTCTTC
CASSGKGRRGLEQFF
>-|TRBV20-1|TRBJ2-3|few
TGCAGTGCTAGGTCTCTTATCACAGATACGCAGTATTTT
CSARSLITDTQYF
>-|TRBV6-1|TRBJ1-5|few
TGTGCCAGCAGTGAGACGGGGCCCGGGGGGCCCCAGCATTTT
CASSETGPGGPQHF
>-|TRBV5-1|TRBJ2-5|few
TGCGCCAGCAGCTTGGTGGTCGAAAAGACCCAGTACTTC
CASSLVVEKTQYF
>TRBD1|TRBV7-8|TRBJ1-1|-
TGTGCCAGCAGCCAAACATCCGGGACAGGGTATATGGCTGAAGCTTTCTTT
CASSQTSGTGYMAEAFF
>-|TRBV6-1|TRBJ2-4|-
TGTGCCAGCAGTCCTCTCGGGAATGCCAAAAACATTCAGTACTTC
CASSPLGNAKNIQYF
>TRBD1|TRBV11-2|TRBJ1-4|-
TGTGCCAGCAGCACCGGGACAGGGAATGAAAAACTGTTTTTT
CASSTGTGNEKLFF
>-|TRBV5-6|TRBJ2-2|-
TGTGCCAGCAGCCGGAGGGCGAGGGGGAGGCTGTTTTTT
CASSRRARGRLFF
>-|TRBV28|TRBJ1-1|few
TGTGCCAGCAGTTTATGGGGGGCGGGAAACACTGAAGCTTTCTTT
CASSLWGAGNTEAFF